These T cell receptor beta chains were read from a single sample in a study of blood T cell repertoires in COVID-19. The protocol was immunoSEQ multiplex PCR, while the TCRdb copy is restricted to in-frame clones and leaves out a portion. The sample consists of around 230,000 clones, approximately 80% of them appearing once. Sequenced material: peripheral blood. The receptors here all came from a woman aged 80 or over with acute or convalescent COVID-19. The CDR3 runs from the conserved cysteine through the conserved F or W. A D gene is named only where the DNA matches it firmly. Only some rows state a clone size, as once, few, many or a class for expanded clones.

V gene: TRBV14
D gene: NA
CDR3 length: 14
clone size: NA
J gene: TRBJ1-6
CDR3 DNA: TGTGCCAGCAGCCAAGACAGCGCGAATTCACCCCTCCACTTT
CDR3 protein: CASSQDSANSPLHF

V gene: TRBV19
D gene: TRBD2
CDR3 length: 12
clone size: NA
J gene: TRBJ2-5
CDR3 DNA: TGTGCCAGTATGAGCGGGGAAGAGACCCAGTACTTC
CDR3 protein: CASMSGEETQYF

V gene: TRBV11-2
D gene: TRBD1
CDR3 length: 17
clone size: NA
J gene: TRBJ1-6
CDR3 DNA: TGTGCCAGCAGCTTAGGGTGGACAGGGAGCCACCATTCACCCCTCCACTTT
CDR3 protein: CASSLGWTGSHHSPLHF

V gene: TRBV5-6
D gene: TRBD2
CDR3 length: 16
clone size: NA
J gene: TRBJ2-5
CDR3 DNA: TGTGCCAGCAGCCGGAATGGACCTAGCGGTAAAGAGACCCAGTACTTC
CDR3 protein: CASSRNGPSGKETQYF

V gene: TRBV19
D gene: TRBD2
CDR3 length: 16
clone size: NA
J gene: TRBJ2-7
CDR3 DNA: TGTGCCAGTAGTATCTCGGGACTAGCGGACTCCTACGAGCAGTACTTC
CDR3 protein: CASSISGLADSYEQYF

V gene: TRBV18
D gene: NA
CDR3 length: 15
clone size: once
J gene: TRBJ1-1
CDR3 DNA: TGTGCCAGCTCACCCTCTACAGGGTTCAACACTGAAGCTTTCTTT
CDR3 protein: CASSPSTGFNTEAFF

V gene: TRBV21-1
D gene: NA
CDR3 length: 14
clone size: NA
J gene: TRBJ2-2
CDR3 DNA: TGTGCCAGCAGCAAAGGACCCAGGACCGGGGAGCTGTTTTTT
CDR3 protein: CASSKGPRTGELFF

V gene: TRBV7-8
D gene: NA
CDR3 length: 15
clone size: NA
J gene: TRBJ1-1
CDR3 DNA: TGTGCCAGCAGCTTATCGGGGAACTCGAACACTGAAGCTTTCTTT
CDR3 protein: CASSLSGNSNTEAFF

V gene: TRBV5-1
D gene: NA
CDR3 length: 15
clone size: NA
J gene: TRBJ2-7
CDR3 DNA: TGCGCCAGCAGCTTGGCCGCCAGCGGGCCTAGGGAGCAGTACTTC
CDR3 protein: CASSLAASGPREQYF

V gene: TRBV7-3
D gene: NA
CDR3 length: 15
clone size: NA
J gene: TRBJ2-3
CDR3 DNA: TGTGCCAGCAGCCCGACCTCCCGGGGCACAGATACGCAGTATTTT
CDR3 protein: CASSPTSRGTDTQYF

V gene: TRBV5-1
D gene: TRBD2
CDR3 length: 15
clone size: NA
J gene: TRBJ2-3
CDR3 DNA: TGCGCCAGCAGCTTGGCTAGCGGGGGGTCAGATACGCAGTATTTT
CDR3 protein: CASSLASGGSDTQYF

V gene: TRBV7-3
D gene: TRBD2
CDR3 length: 14
clone size: once
J gene: TRBJ2-5
CDR3 DNA: TGTGCCAGCAGCCTTAGCGGGGGGGAAGAGACCCAGTACTTC
CDR3 protein: CASSLSGGEETQYF

V gene: TRBV28
D gene: TRBD1
CDR3 length: 15
clone size: NA
J gene: TRBJ2-4
CDR3 DNA: TGTGCCAGCAGTCAACGGGACAGGGGGCTTAGCATTCAGTACTTC
CDR3 protein: CASSQRDRGLSIQYF

V gene: TRBV15
D gene: NA
CDR3 length: 15
clone size: NA
J gene: TRBJ1-2
CDR3 DNA: TGTGCCACCAGCAGGTCGTGGGCTCTCAACTATGGCTACACCTTC
CDR3 protein: CATSRSWALNYGYTF

V gene: TRBV3-1/TRBV3-2
D gene: NA
CDR3 length: 15
clone size: NA
J gene: TRBJ1-5
CDR3 DNA: TGTGCCAGCAGCCAAGGTTGGGAGGGGAATCAGCCCCAGCATTTT
CDR3 protein: CASSQGWEGNQPQHF

V gene: TRBV9
D gene: TRBD1
CDR3 length: 14
clone size: NA
J gene: TRBJ2-5
CDR3 DNA: TGTGCCAGCAGCCCCACAGGGGGCCGAGAGACCCAGTACTTC
CDR3 protein: CASSPTGGRETQYF

V gene: TRBV3-1/TRBV3-2
D gene: TRBD1
CDR3 length: 14
clone size: NA
J gene: TRBJ1-1
CDR3 DNA: TGTGCCAGCAGCCAACCGGGGACAGGGGGGGAAGCTTTCTTT
CDR3 protein: CASSQPGTGGEAFF

V gene: TRBV7-2
D gene: NA
CDR3 length: 12
clone size: NA
J gene: TRBJ1-1
CDR3 DNA: TGTGCCAGCAGCCTAGTCCCAGGCGGGGCTTTCTTT
CDR3 protein: CASSLVPGGAFF

V gene: TRBV29-1
D gene: TRBD1
CDR3 length: 19
clone size: NA
J gene: TRBJ2-2
CDR3 DNA: TGCAGCGTAAGGTGGCCGGGACAGGGGGCTTTCCGAACATCCGGGGAGCTGTTTTTT
CDR3 protein: CSVRWPGQGAFRTSGELFF

V gene: TRBV2
D gene: NA
CDR3 length: 17
clone size: NA
J gene: TRBJ2-2
CDR3 DNA: TGTGCCAGCAGTGAAAGGGGAAGAGGCGCGAACACCGGGGAGCTGTTTTTT
CDR3 protein: CASSERGRGANTGELFF

V gene: TRBV28
D gene: TRBD1
CDR3 length: 14
clone size: NA
J gene: TRBJ2-7
CDR3 DNA: TGTGCCAGCAGTTTAAGGGGACAGTCCTACGAGCAGTACTTC
CDR3 protein: CASSLRGQSYEQYF

V gene: TRBV19
D gene: NA
CDR3 length: 12
clone size: NA
J gene: TRBJ2-2
CDR3 DNA: TGTGCCAGTAGTTCCCCGTCCGGGGAGCTGTTTTTT
CDR3 protein: CASSSPSGELFF

V gene: TRBV11-2
D gene: TRBD1
CDR3 length: 16
clone size: once
J gene: TRBJ2-7
CDR3 DNA: TGTGCCAGCAGCTTAGATCTTATGACAGGGTCCTACGAGCAGTACTTC
CDR3 protein: CASSLDLMTGSYEQYF

V gene: TRBV5-1
D gene: NA
CDR3 length: 15
clone size: NA
J gene: TRBJ2-4
CDR3 DNA: TGCGCCAGCAGCAACCCCGGAGAAGCCAAAAACATTCAGTACTTC
CDR3 protein: CASSNPGEAKNIQYF

V gene: TRBV5-1
D gene: TRBD1
CDR3 length: 12
clone size: few
J gene: TRBJ2-7
CDR3 DNA: TGCGCCAGCAGCAGGGACAGTTACGAGCAGTACTTC
CDR3 protein: CASSRDSYEQYF

V gene: TRBV10-2
D gene: TRBD1
CDR3 length: 15
clone size: NA
J gene: TRBJ2-5
CDR3 DNA: TGCGCCAGCAGCGGGACAGACCTTGTATTGGGGACCCAGTACTTC
CDR3 protein: CASSGTDLVLGTQYF

V gene: TRBV28
D gene: NA
CDR3 length: 14
clone size: once
J gene: TRBJ1-2
CDR3 DNA: TGTGCCAGCAGTATCCTGACAGGCGACTATGGCTACACCTTC
CDR3 protein: CASSILTGDYGYTF

V gene: TRBV2
D gene: TRBD1
CDR3 length: 14
clone size: once
J gene: TRBJ2-6
CDR3 DNA: TGTGCCAGCACGGGACAGAGGGGGGCCAACGTCCTGACTTTC
CDR3 protein: CASTGQRGANVLTF

V gene: TRBV19
D gene: NA
CDR3 length: 15
clone size: NA
J gene: TRBJ1-5
CDR3 DNA: TGTGCCAGTAGTATAGTGGACAGACTGAATCAGCCCCAGCATTTT
CDR3 protein: CASSIVDRLNQPQHF

V gene: TRBV19
D gene: TRBD1
CDR3 length: 16
clone size: NA
J gene: TRBJ1-6
CDR3 DNA: TGTGCCAGTAGTAATACCGGGACAGGGGGCGGTTCACCCCTCCACTTT
CDR3 protein: CASSNTGTGGGSPLHF

V gene: TRBV27
D gene: TRBD2
CDR3 length: 16
clone size: NA
J gene: TRBJ2-1
CDR3 DNA: TGTGCCAGCAGTTTCCTGGGACTAGCGGGGGACAATGAGCAGTTCTTC
CDR3 protein: CASSFLGLAGDNEQFF

V gene: TRBV12-5
D gene: TRBD2
CDR3 length: 14
clone size: NA
J gene: TRBJ2-1
CDR3 DNA: TGTGCTAGTGGTTCAGCCGGGGGGGCCTATGAGCAGTTCTTC
CDR3 protein: CASGSAGGAYEQFF